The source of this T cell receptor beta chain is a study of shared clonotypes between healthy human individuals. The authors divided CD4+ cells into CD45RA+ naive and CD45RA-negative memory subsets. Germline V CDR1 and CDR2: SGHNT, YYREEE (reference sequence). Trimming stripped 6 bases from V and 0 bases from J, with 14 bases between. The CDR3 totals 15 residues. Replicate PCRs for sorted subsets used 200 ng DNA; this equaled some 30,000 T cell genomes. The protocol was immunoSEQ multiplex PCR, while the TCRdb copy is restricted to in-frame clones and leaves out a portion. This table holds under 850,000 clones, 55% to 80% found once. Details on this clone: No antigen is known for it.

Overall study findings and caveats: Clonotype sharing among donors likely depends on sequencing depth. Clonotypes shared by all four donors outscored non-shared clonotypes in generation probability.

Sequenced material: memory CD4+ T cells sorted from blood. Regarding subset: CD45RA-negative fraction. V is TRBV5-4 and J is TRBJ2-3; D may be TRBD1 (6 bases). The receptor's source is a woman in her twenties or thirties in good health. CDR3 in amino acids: CASNPRGGSTDTQYF. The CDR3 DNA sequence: TGTGCCAGCAACCCCAGGGGCGGGAGCACAGATACGCAGTATTTT.